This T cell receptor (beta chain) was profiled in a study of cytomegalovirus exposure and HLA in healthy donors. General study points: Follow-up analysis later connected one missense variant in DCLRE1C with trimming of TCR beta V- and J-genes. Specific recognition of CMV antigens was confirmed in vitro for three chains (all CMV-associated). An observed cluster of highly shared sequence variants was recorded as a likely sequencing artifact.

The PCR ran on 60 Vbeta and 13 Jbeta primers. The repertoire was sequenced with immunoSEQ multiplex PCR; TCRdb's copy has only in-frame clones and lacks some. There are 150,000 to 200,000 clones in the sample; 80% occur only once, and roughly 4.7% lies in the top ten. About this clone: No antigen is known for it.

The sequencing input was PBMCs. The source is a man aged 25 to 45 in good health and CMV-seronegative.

CDR3 sequence reads: CASSTPGTGGARGYTF. CDR3 coding DNA: TGCGCCAGCAGCACCCCCGGGACAGGGGGCGCGAGGGGCTACACCTTC. The chain uses TRBV5-1 and TRBJ1-2; 12 positions match TRBD1. Germline V gene data show CDR1 as SGHRS and CDR2 as YFSETQ. The J segment lost 8 bases and the V segment lost 4 bases, leaving 12 bases of the junction unmatched. The CDR3 sequence is 16 residues long.